The text below deals with one T cell receptor (beta chain). The same CDR3 also results from other DNA sequences found in this sample. This sample is part of a study of blood T cell repertoires in COVID-19. V was trimmed by 5 bases and J by 4 bases, leaving 15 bases between them. The V gene's germline CDR1 is SGHDT and CDR2 YYEEEE. The CDR3 consists of 14 residues. This table comes from immunoSEQ multiplex PCR, and its TCRdb copy is limited to in-frame clones, with some not included. The data contain 90,000 to 150,000 clones, approximately 87% of them singletons. This chain links TRBV5-6 with TRBJ1-2; a possible D gene is TRBD1 (5 bases). Sequenced sample: peripheral blood. This clonotype was obtained from a woman aged 45 to 65 with acute or convalescent COVID-19. The CDR3, as DNA: TGTGCCAGCAGTTTTGGGACGGGAGTCTATGGCTACACCTTC. This gives the protein CASSFGTGVYGYTF.